The clone carrying this T cell receptor beta chain was detected only a few times. The antigen remains unidentified. Other nucleotide sequences in the sample specify the same CDR3. Between the trimmed V and J ends, which lost 3 bases and 1 base, there was a span of 6 bases. This CDR3 has 14 amino acids. The germline CDR1 and CDR2 sequences are KGHSH and LQKENI. In the PCR, 60 Vbeta and 13 Jbeta primers were used. Per the authors' pipeline: Later analysis identified 88 million or so unique TCR beta chains, some 10 million shared. Sequenced by immunoSEQ multiplex PCR; TCRdb stores in-frame clones only, minus some. The V and J calls and the clone size are those of that table, but D and trimming were determined from the DNA. The sample has approximately 170,000 clones, about four fifths seen once. This sample was included in a study of cytomegalovirus exposure and HLA in healthy donors. Findings of the study overall: TCR beta V segments were, for the most part, productive about 87% or about 30% of the time in an earlier analysis. Most observed TCR sequences were rare, whereas some public TCRs were detected in many donors.

Sequenced input: PBMCs. This TCR was recovered from a woman between 18 and 29 years old in good health and CMV-seronegative. The chain joins TRBV18 to TRBJ2-2; possibly TRBD1 for D (5 bases). The CDR3 spells CASSPGQNTGELFF. The CDR3 region has the DNA TGTGCCAGCTCACCCGGACAGAACACCGGGGAGCTGTTTTTT.